This T cell receptor (beta chain) was sequenced during a study of graft-versus-host responses after intestinal transplantation. In the study overall: Recipients were all induced with anti-thymocyte globulin, then given tacrolimus and steroids for 2 to 3 years. Whole-study findings and limits: Patients with graft-donor T cell macrochimerism had high graft-versus-host to host-versus-graft clonal ratios in allografts. Researchers found GvH clones in recipient marrow, and some showed up first in ileum or blood.

Concerning this clone: What it binds is not known.

This table comes from immunoSEQ multiplex PCR, and its TCRdb copy is limited to in-frame clones, with some not included. The sample consists of 80,000 to 95,000 clones, about 87% of them appearing once. The CDR3 has 15 residues. V lost 1 base, J lost 3 bases, and 5 bases stayed unmatched. Germline V gene lookup returns CDR1 SGHNT and CDR2 YENEEA. The chain joins TRBV11-3 to TRBJ2-7; 8 bases are a match to TRBD1. This sequence originates from a human donor who was the organ donor for an intestinal transplant. The specimen comprised unstimulated CD4+ T cells sorted from spleen or lymph node cells, sampled before transplant. CDR3 DNA sequence: TGTGCCAGCAGCTTAGCCCAGGGGGCCCTCTACGAGCAGTACTTC. It translates to CASSLAQGALYEQYF.